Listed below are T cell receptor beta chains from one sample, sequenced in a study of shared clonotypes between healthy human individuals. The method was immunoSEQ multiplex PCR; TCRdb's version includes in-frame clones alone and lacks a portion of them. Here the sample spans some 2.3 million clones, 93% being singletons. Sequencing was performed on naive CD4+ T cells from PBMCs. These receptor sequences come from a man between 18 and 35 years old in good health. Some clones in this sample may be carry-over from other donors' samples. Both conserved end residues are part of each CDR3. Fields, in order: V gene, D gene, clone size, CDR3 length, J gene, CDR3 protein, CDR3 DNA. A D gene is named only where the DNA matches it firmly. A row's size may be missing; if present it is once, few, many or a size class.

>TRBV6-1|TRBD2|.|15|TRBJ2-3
CASTRGGGRTDTQYF
TGTGCCAGCACCCGGGGGGGCGGGCGAACCGATACGCAGTATTTT
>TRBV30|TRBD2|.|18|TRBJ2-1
CAVRTSGGGSNVFREQFF
TGTGCCGTAAGAACTAGCGGGGGGGGCAGTAACGTTTTTCGTGAGCAGTTCTTC
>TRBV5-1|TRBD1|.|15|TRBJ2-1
CASSLSTGGFNEQFF
TGCGCCAGCAGCTTGTCGACAGGGGGATTCAATGAGCAGTTCTTC
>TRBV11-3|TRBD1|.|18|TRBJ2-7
CASSLGRTGEGNSYEQYF
TGTGCCAGCAGCTTAGGCAGGACAGGGGAAGGTAACTCCTACGAGCAGTACTTC
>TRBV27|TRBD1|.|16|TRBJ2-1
CASSSWTGNLLNEQFF
TGTGCCAGCAGTTCATGGACAGGGAATCTTTTAAATGAGCAGTTCTTC
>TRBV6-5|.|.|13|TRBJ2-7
CASSPVRIYEQYF
TGTGCCAGCAGCCCCGTTCGGATCTACGAGCAGTACTTC
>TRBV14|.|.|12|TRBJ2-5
CASSQGLETQYF
TGTGCCAGCAGCCAAGGTTTGGAGACCCAGTACTTC
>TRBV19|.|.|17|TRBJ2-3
CASSISPIRGSTDTQYF
TGTGCCAGTAGTATCTCCCCCATTCGCGGAAGCACAGATACGCAGTATTTT
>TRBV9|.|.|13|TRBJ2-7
CASSPKDLPEQYF
TGTGCCAGCAGCCCAAAGGACCTACCGGAGCAGTACTTC
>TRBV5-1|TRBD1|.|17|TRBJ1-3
CASSLWSTGGLGNTIYF
TGCGCCAGCAGCTTGTGGTCTACAGGGGGCCTTGGAAACACCATATATTTT
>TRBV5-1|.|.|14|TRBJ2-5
CASRAGASQETQYF
TGCGCCAGCAGAGCCGGAGCGTCTCAAGAGACCCAGTACTTC
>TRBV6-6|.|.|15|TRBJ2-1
CASSYGGASYNEQFF
TGTGCCAGCAGTTACGGCGGGGCCTCCTACAATGAGCAGTTCTTC
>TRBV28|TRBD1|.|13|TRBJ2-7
CASSGTGTHEQYF
TGTGCCAGTTCCGGGACAGGGACTCACGAGCAGTACTTC
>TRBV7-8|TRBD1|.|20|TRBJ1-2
CASSLEVGAGTAQRNYGYTF
TGTGCCAGCAGCTTAGAGGTGGGTGCGGGGACAGCCCAGCGCAACTATGGCTACACCTTC
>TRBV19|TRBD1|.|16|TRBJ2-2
CASSIGPGGFTGELFF
TGTGCCAGTAGTATAGGGCCAGGGGGATTTACCGGGGAGCTGTTTTTT
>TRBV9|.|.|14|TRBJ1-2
CASSVDHGFRGYTF
TGTGCCAGCAGCGTAGATCACGGCTTTCGTGGCTACACCTTC
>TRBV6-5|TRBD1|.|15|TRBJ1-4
CASRINRGRTEKLFF
TGTGCCAGCAGAATCAACAGGGGGAGGACGGAAAAACTGTTTTTT
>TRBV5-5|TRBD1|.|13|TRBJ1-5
CASSQVTGNPQHF
TGTGCCAGCAGCCAGGTGACAGGGAACCCCCAGCATTTT
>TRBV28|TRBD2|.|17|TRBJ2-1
CASSPMDGRASYNEQFF
TGTGCCAGCAGTCCGATGGACGGGAGGGCCTCCTACAATGAGCAGTTCTTC
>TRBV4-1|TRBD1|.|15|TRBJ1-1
CASSHRQGRDTEAFF
TGCGCCAGCAGCCACCGACAGGGCCGCGACACTGAAGCTTTCTTT
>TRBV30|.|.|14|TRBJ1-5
CAWSLDSFNQPQHF
TGTGCCTGGAGTTTGGACAGTTTCAATCAGCCCCAGCATTTT
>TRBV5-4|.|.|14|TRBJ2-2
CASRPDPTAGELFF
TGTGCCAGCAGGCCGGACCCGACCGCCGGGGAGCTGTTTTTT
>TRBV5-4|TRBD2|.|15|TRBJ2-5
CASSTPTGGQETQYF
TGTGCCAGCAGCACGCCTACGGGGGGCCAAGAGACCCAGTACTTC
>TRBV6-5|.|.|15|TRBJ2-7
CASSYRTASLGEQYF
TGTGCCAGCAGTTACAGGACGGCTAGTTTGGGAGAGCAGTACTTC
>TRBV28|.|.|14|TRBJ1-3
CASSRGGVGNTIYF
TGTGCCAGCAGTCGAGGGGGTGTTGGAAACACCATATATTTT
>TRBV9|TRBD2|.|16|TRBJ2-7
CASSVGSSGEYYEQYF
TGTGCCAGCAGCGTAGGTTCCAGCGGGGAATACTACGAGCAGTACTTC
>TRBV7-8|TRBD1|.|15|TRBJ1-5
CASSRGTGPNQPQHF
TGTGCCAGCAGCCGTGGGACAGGCCCCAATCAGCCCCAGCATTTT
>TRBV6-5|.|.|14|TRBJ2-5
CASTPWGLQETQYF
TGTGCCAGCACCCCGTGGGGGCTCCAAGAGACCCAGTACTTC
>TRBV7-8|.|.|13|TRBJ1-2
CASSLERQTGYTF
TGTGCCAGCAGCTTAGAGAGACAGACTGGCTACACCTTC
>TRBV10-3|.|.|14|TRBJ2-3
CAISHPDSSDTQYF
TGTGCCATCAGCCACCCTGACAGTTCAGATACGCAGTATTTT
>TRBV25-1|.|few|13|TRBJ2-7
CASSPGRPGEQYF
TGTGCCAGCAGTCCGGGGCGCCCCGGCGAGCAGTACTTC
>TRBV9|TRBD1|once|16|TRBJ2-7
CASSVAGTGGSYEQYF
TGTGCCAGCAGCGTCGCCGGGACAGGGGGCTCCTACGAGCAGTACTTC
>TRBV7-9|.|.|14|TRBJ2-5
CASSLRLDQETQYF
TGTGCCAGCAGCTTAAGGCTAGACCAAGAGACCCAGTACTTC
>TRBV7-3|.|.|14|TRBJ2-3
CASSPRTREDTQYF
TGTGCCAGCAGCCCCCGGACCAGAGAAGATACGCAGTATTTT
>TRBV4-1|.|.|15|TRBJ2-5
CASSQDLRGMETQYF
TGCGCCAGCAGCCAAGATCTGCGAGGTATGGAGACCCAGTACTTC
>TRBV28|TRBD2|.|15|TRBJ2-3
CASSLAGGGTDTQYF
TGTGCCAGCAGTCTAGCGGGAGGAGGCACAGATACGCAGTATTTT
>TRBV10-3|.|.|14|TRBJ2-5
CAISESSVVETQYF
TGTGCCATCAGTGAGTCTTCGGTAGTAGAGACCCAGTACTTC
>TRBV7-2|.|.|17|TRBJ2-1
CASSLRRWTTSYNEQFF
TGTGCCAGCAGCCTAAGGCGGTGGACCACCTCCTACAATGAGCAGTTCTTC